These T cell receptor beta chains were read from a single sample in a study of blood T cell repertoires in COVID-19. Produced via immunoSEQ multiplex PCR; TCRdb's table is partial and in-frame only. The sample holds around 240,000 clones, roughly 83% seen once. Sequencing used peripheral blood. The origin of the receptors is a woman between 50 and 59 years old with acute or convalescent COVID-19. Both conserved end residues are part of each CDR3. D genes are given only for firm matches. Part of the rows lack a size; the others show once, few, many or a class for expanded clones.

V gene,clone size,J gene,D gene,CDR3 DNA,CDR3 protein
TRBV7-2,.,TRBJ2-2,TRBD1,TGTGCCAGCAGCAAACGGACAGGGGTCACTAACACCGGGGAGCTGTTTTTT,CASSKRTGVTNTGELFF
TRBV30,.,TRBJ1-1,.,TGTGCCTGGGGGCCCGTTCGAACAATCAGTGAAGCTTTCTTT,CAWGPVRTISEAFF
TRBV6-5,.,TRBJ2-5,.,TGTGCCAGCACCCCCGCTTCCAGGGTCGGGACCCAGTACTTC,CASTPASRVGTQYF
TRBV3-1/TRBV3-2,.,TRBJ1-2,.,TGTGCCAGCAGCCAATCAGAGGGTTATGGCTACACCTTC,CASSQSEGYGYTF
TRBV7-8,.,TRBJ2-7,.,TGTGCCAGCAGCCCCAGGGCCTCCTACGAGCAGTACTTC,CASSPRASYEQYF
TRBV7-9,.,TRBJ2-1,.,TGTGCCAGCCCCCCGGAGGGATTGATTAATTTCGATGAGCAGTTCTTC,CASPPEGLINFDEQFF
TRBV3-1/TRBV3-2,.,TRBJ1-2,TRBD1,TGTGCCAGCAGCCAAGATCCGACAGGGAGGAGCTACACCTTC,CASSQDPTGRSYTF
TRBV27,.,TRBJ1-2,TRBD1,TGTGCCAGCAGTTTACGGGGGGACAGGGAAAGGGTCGGCTACACCTTC,CASSLRGDRERVGYTF
TRBV19,.,TRBJ1-5,.,TGTGCCAGTAGTATGGTGACAGACAATCAGCCCCAGCATTTT,CASSMVTDNQPQHF
TRBV3-1/TRBV3-2,.,TRBJ2-1,TRBD1,TGTGCCAGCAGCCCCTCTCTGGGACAGGGGGTATACAATGAGCAGTTCTTC,CASSPSLGQGVYNEQFF
TRBV19,.,TRBJ1-2,TRBD1,TGTGCCAGTAGCGTCGGACAGGCTACGGGCTATGGCTACACCTTC,CASSVGQATGYGYTF
TRBV29-1,.,TRBJ2-1,TRBD2,TGCAGCGTGGGACCGGGACTAGGGGGACACAATGAGCAGTTCTTC,CSVGPGLGGHNEQFF
TRBV7-2,once,TRBJ1-2,.,TGTGCCAGCAGCTTAGGGGGCGGGGTCAACTATGGCTACACCTTC,CASSLGGGVNYGYTF
TRBV19,.,TRBJ1-1,.,TGTGCCAGTAGTCCAGAAGGGGGAGTCACTGAAGCTTTCTTT,CASSPEGGVTEAFF
TRBV5-5,.,TRBJ1-2,TRBD1,TGTGCCAGCAGCCCCACAGGGGGCCTGGGGGGCTACACCTTC,CASSPTGGLGGYTF
TRBV7-2,.,TRBJ2-2,.,TGTGCCAGCAGCTTAGTCGTTAGCCAGAACACCGGGGAGCTGTTTTTT,CASSLVVSQNTGELFF
TRBV5-1,.,TRBJ1-2,.,TGCGCCAGCAGCTTGGGTGGCAGGGGTGGCTACACCTTC,CASSLGGRGGYTF